These 11 T cell receptor beta chains share one sample of origin, sequenced in a study of beta chain features in type 1 diabetes listed by TCRdb under 2018. On the study overall, not on this receptor specifically: In all four CD4+ subsets, TCRB CDR3 length was moderately but significantly shorter in type 1 diabetes patients.

For these TCRs, the target antigens are not known. Receptor amplification or capture employed the immunoSEQ multiplex PCR assay. The entire amount of isolated RNA was reverse transcribed using the High Capacity cDNA Reverse Transcription Kit, so the sequenced TCRB transcripts were expressed ones. The clones in this table, taken by TCRdb from immuneACCESS, are in-frame only. Not every clone is retained; where verified, under half of the shortfall comes from an unresolved V gene, and the cause of the rest is unknown. This sample is represented by a few hundred thousand clones; 16% of them were singletons. Approximately 0.081% of the sample goes to the ten largest clones. Sequencing was performed on naive CD4+ T cells from blood. This sample's cell subset or site label indicates: true naive CD4+ T cells. The receptors originated from a man aged 25-45 years with type 1 diabetes.

The genes are TRBV2 and TRBJ2-1, with a tentative D call TRBD2 (6 bases). This CDR3 spans 16 amino acids. Trimming left V 1 base short and J 1 base short, with 11 bases between. Germline-derived CDR1 and CDR2 are SNHLY and FYNNEI. CDR3 bases: TGTGCCAGCAGTGAAGTCCGACTAGGGTCCTACAATGAGCAGTTCTTC. It yields the protein CASSEVRLGSYNEQFF.

The chain joins TRBV7-2 to TRBJ1-5; D unresolved. Germline V CDR1 and CDR2: SGHTA, FQGNSA. V was shortened by 3 bases and J by 1 base, with 13 bases between the two germline ends. The CDR3 has 16 residues. CDR3 residues: CASSFRALGSNQPQHF. The CDR3 bases are TGTGCCAGCAGCTTTAGGGCGCTGGGCAGCAATCAGCCCCAGCATTTT.

This clone was seen more than once but under ten times. The chain joins TRBV4-3 to TRBJ2-7, with D hard to call. This CDR3 is built from 13 residues. From germline, CDR1 is LGHNA and CDR2 YSLEER. Deletions cut 1 base from V and 1 base from J, with 5 bases between. The CDR3, as DNA: TGCGCCAGCAGCCAAGGCAATTCCTACGAGCAGTACTTC. It yields the protein CASSQGNSYEQYF.

This clone was counted between two and nine times. This chain joins TRBV30 and TRBJ1-1; D unresolved. CDR1 and CDR2 from the germline V gene are GTSNPN and SVGIG (reference sequence). V gave up 8 bases and J gave up 4 bases, with 8 bases separating them. This CDR3 comprises 10 residues. The CDR3 here is CAITGTEAFF. The DNA of the CDR3 is TGTGCCATTACGGGCACTGAAGCTTTCTTT.

This clone has just one count. V gene TRBV27 combines with J gene TRBJ2-7; D is unresolved. Trimming removed 1 base at V and 0 bases at J, with 7 bases between. Germline CDR1 is MNHEY and CDR2 is SMNVEV (reference sequence). This CDR3 comprises 14 residues. In DNA, the CDR3 is TGTGCCAGCAGTTTATGGGGTAACTCCTACGAGCAGTACTTC. Amino acids: CASSLWGNSYEQYF.

This clone has more than one count but fewer than ten. V and J are TRBV2 and TRBJ1-1; weak D call: TRBD1 (6 bases). V was pared by 8 bases and J by 2 bases, with 12 bases between. CDR3 length: 13 residues. Per the germline V gene, CDR1 is SNHLY and CDR2 is FYNNEI. CDR3 DNA: TGTGCCAGCGGATGGACAGTCAACACTGAAGCTTTCTTT. This gives the protein CASGWTVNTEAFF.

The gene calls are TRBV29-1 and TRBJ2-2; D possibly corresponds to TRBD2 (6 bases). V dropped 5 bases and J dropped 8 bases, with 12 bases sitting between them. The length of the CDR3 is 12 residues. CDR1 and CDR2 from the germline V gene are SQVTM and ANQGSEA. CDR3 coding DNA: TGCAGCGTTCCGGGAGTCGGAGGGGAGCTGTTTTTT. Protein: CSVPGVGGELFF.

This CDR3 reads CASSLPTTGAGELFF. CDR3 in DNA: TGTGCCAGCAGCCTACCCACTACGGGCGCCGGGGAGCTGTTTTTT. The chain employs TRBV5-4 and TRBJ2-2; D not resolved. CDR3 length equals 15 residues. V gave up 4 bases and J gave up 6 bases, with 16 bases separating them. The germline gives CDR1 SGHNT, CDR2 YYREEE (reference sequence).

This clone was counted between two and nine times. The rearrangement joins TRBV29-1 to TRBJ1-5, with D maybe TRBD1 (6 bases). The germline V gene has CDR1 SQVTM and CDR2 ANQGSEA. This CDR3 has 13 amino acids. The V and J ends lost 5 bases and 5 bases respectively, with 13 bases between them. The DNA of the CDR3 is TGCAGCGTTTCTAGACAGGCGGATCAGCCCCAGCATTTT. It translates to CSVSRQADQPQHF. Together with reference TRBV29-1 and TRBJ1-5, the CDR3 gives the full variable domain: SAVISQKPSRDICQRGTSLTIQCQVDSQVTMMFWYRQQPGQSLTLIATANQGSEATYESGFVIDKFPISRPNLTFSTLTVSNMSPEDSSIYLCSVSRQADQPQHFGDGTRLSIL.

The V and J genes are TRBV29-1 and TRBJ2-3; D remains ambiguous. Trimming left V 8 bases short and J 3 bases short, with 12 bases between. CDR3 length: 12 amino acids. CDR1 is SQVTM and CDR2 is ANQGSEA in the germline V gene. The CDR3 coding sequence is TGCAGCTTCCTATCCGGTACAGATACGCAGTATTTT. It translates to CSFLSGTDTQYF.

This clone has a handful of counts. The chain recombines TRBV14 with TRBJ2-5; D not resolved. This CDR3 comprises 14 residues. Germline CDR1 is SGHDN and CDR2 is FVKESK. The germline V and J ends were trimmed by 0 bases and 5 bases, with 10 bases remaining between them. This chain's CDR3 is CASSQEARRETQYF. The CDR3 region has the DNA TGTGCCAGCAGCCAAGAGGCCAGACGGGAGACCCAGTACTTC.